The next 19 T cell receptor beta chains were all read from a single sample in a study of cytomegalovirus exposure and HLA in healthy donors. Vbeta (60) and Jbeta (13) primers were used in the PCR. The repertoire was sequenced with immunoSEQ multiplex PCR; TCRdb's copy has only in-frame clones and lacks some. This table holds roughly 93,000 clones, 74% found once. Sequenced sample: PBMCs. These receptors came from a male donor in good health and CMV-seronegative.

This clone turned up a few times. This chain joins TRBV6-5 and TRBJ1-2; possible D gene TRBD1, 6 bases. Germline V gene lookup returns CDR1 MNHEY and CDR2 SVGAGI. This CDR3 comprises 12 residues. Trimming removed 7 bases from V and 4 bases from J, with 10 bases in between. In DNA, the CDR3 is TGTGCCAGCACCCAACAGGGCTATGGCTACACCTTC. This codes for CASTQQGYGYTF.

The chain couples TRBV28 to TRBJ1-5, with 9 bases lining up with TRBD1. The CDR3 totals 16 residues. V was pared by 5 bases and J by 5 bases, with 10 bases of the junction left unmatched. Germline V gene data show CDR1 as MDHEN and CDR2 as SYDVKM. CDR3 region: CASSTSLRQGDQPQHF. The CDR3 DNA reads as TGTGCCAGCAGTACCTCCCTGAGACAGGGGGATCAGCCCCAGCATTTT.

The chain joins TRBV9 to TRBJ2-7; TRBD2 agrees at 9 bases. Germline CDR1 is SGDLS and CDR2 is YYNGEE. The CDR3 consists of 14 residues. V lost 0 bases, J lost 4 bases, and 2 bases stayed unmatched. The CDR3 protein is CASSVVTSGYEQYF. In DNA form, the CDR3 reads TGTGCCAGCAGCGTAGTGACTAGCGGATACGAGCAGTACTTC.

CDR3 nucleotides: TGTGCCAGCACGCTTACAGGGGGATACACTGAAGCTTTCTTT. The encoded protein is CASTLTGGYTEAFF. This chain connects TRBV27 to TRBJ1-1, with 8 bases lining up with TRBD1. Germline-derived CDR1 and CDR2 are MNHEY and SMNVEV (reference sequence). Trimming took 7 bases from V and 3 from J; bases not matched to a gene: 7. The CDR3 covers 14 residues.

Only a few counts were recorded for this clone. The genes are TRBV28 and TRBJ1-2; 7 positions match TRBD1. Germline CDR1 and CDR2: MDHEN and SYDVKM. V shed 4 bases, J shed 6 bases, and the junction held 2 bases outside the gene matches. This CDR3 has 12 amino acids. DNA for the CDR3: TGTGCCAGCAGTTCGGACAGGAATGGCTACACCTTC. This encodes CASSSDRNGYTF.

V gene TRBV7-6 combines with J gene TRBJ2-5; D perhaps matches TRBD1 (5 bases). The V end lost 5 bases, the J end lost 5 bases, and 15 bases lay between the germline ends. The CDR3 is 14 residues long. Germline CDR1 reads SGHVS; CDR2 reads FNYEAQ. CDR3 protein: CASSQDNNGETQYF. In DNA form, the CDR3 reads TGTGCCAGCAGCCAGGACAACAATGGGGAGACCCAGTACTTC.

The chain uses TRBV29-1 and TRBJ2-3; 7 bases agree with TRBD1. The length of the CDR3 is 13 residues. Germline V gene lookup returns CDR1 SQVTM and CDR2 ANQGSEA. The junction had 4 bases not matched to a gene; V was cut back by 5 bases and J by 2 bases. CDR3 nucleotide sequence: TGCAGCGTTACGGGACAGTACACAGATACGCAGTATTTT. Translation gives CSVTGQYTDTQYF.

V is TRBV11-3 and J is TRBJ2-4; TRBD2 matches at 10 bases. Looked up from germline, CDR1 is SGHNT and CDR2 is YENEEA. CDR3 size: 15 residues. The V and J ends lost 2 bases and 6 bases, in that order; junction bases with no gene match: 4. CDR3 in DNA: TGTGCCAGCAGCTTAAGCGGGAGGGGTGGAAACATTCAGTACTTC. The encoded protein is CASSLSGRGGNIQYF.

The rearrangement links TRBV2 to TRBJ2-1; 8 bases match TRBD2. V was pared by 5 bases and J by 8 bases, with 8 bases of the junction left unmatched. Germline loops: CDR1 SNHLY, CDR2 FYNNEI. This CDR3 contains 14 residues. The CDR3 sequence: CASSTTGLVHEQFF. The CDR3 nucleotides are TGTGCCAGCAGTACCACGGGACTAGTGCATGAGCAGTTCTTC.

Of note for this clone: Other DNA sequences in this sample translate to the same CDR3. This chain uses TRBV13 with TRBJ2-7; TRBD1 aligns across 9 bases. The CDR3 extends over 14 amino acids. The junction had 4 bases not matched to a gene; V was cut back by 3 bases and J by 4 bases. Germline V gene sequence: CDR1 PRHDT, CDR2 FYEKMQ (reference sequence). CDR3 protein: CASSLGQGQYEQYF. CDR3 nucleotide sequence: TGTGCCAGCAGCTTGGGACAGGGACAGTACGAGCAGTACTTC. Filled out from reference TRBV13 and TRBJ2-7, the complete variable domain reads AAGVIQSPRHLIKEKRETATLKCYPIPRHDTVYWYQQGPGQDPQFLISFYEKMQSDKGSIPDRFSAQQFSDYHSELNMSSLELGDSALYFCASSLGQGQYEQYFGPGTRLTVT.

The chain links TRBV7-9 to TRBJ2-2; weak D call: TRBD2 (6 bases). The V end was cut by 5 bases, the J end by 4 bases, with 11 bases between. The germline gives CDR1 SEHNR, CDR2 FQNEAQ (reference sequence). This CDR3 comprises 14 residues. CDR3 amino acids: CASSIGRSTGELFF. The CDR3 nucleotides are TGTGCCAGCAGCATCGGGAGAAGCACCGGGGAGCTGTTTTTT.

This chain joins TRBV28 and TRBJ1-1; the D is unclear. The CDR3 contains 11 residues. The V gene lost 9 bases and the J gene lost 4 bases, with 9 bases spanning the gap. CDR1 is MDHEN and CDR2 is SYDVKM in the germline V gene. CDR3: CASNRFTEAFF. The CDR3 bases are TGTGCCAGTAACCGGTTCACTGAAGCTTTCTTT. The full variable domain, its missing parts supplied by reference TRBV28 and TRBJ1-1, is DVKVTQSSRYLVKRTGEKVFLECVQDMDHENMFWYRQDPGLGLRLIYFSYDVKMKEKGDIPEGYSVSREKKERFSLILESASTNQTSMYLCASNRFTEAFFGQGTRLTVV.

Here the CDR3 reads CSVVALEDQINEKLFF. Written as DNA, the CDR3 is TGCAGCGTTGTAGCTTTAGAGGATCAGATTAATGAAAAACTGTTTTTT. The rearrangement uses TRBV29-1 and TRBJ1-4; D not resolved. Germline CDR1 is SQVTM and CDR2 is ANQGSEA. V was shortened by 4 bases and J by 4 bases, with 19 bases between the two germline ends. This CDR3 is built from 16 residues.

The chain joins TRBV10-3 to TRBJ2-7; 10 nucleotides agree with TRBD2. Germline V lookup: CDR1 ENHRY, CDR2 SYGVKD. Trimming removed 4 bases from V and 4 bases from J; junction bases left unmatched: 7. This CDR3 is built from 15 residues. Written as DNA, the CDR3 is TGTGCCATCAGTGGAGCGGGAGGGCCCTGGTACGAGCAGTACTTC. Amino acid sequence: CAISGAGGPWYEQYF.

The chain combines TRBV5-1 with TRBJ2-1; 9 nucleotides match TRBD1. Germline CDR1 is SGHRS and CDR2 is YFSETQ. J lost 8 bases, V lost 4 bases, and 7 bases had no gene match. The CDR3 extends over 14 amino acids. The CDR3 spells CASSTRQGEHEQFF. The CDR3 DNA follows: TGCGCCAGCAGCACACGACAGGGGGAGCATGAGCAGTTCTTC.

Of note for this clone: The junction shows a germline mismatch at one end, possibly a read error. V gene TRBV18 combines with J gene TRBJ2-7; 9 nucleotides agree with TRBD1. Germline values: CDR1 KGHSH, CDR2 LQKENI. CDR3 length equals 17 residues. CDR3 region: CASSSISGQGSSYEQYF. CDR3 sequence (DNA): TGCGCCAGCTCATCGATTTCCGGACAGGGGAGCTCCTACGAGCAGTACTTC.

This chain's CDR3 is CASTKPGQGITGELFF. The CDR3 DNA follows: TGTGCCAGCACCAAACCGGGACAGGGGATCACCGGGGAGCTGTTTTTT. J is TRBJ2-2 and V is TRBV25-1; 10 bases map to TRBD1. Germline CDR1 reads MGHDK; CDR2 reads SYGVNS. J lost 4 bases, V lost 7 bases, and 9 bases had no gene match. This CDR3 comprises 16 residues.

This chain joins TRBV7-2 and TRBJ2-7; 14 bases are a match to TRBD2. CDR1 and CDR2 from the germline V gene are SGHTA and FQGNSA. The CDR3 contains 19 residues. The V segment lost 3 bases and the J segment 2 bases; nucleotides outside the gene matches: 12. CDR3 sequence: CASSFDPGLAGAFAYEQYF. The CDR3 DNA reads TGTGCCAGCAGCTTTGACCCGGGACTAGCGGGAGCCTTTGCCTACGAGCAGTACTTC.

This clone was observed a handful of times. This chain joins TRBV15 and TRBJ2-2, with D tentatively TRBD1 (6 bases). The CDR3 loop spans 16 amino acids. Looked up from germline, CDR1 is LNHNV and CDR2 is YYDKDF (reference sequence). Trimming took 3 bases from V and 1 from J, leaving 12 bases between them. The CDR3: CATSRIKTGNTGELFF. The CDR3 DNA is TGTGCCACCAGCAGGATTAAGACAGGGAACACCGGGGAGCTGTTTTTT.